One sample yielded the 14 T cell receptor beta chains listed below, sequenced in a study of T cells in Graves' hyperthyroidism and ophthalmopathy. It was RNA transcripts that yielded the amplified TCR beta CDR3 regions. First-round RT-PCR targeting the TCR CDR3 was performed with the HTBI primer set. TCRdb ran MiXCR on the multiplex PCR reads and lists one entry per CDR3 protein. This table has 450,000 to 700,000 distinct CDR3 sequences, more than 45% appearing once. Sequencing was carried out using peripheral blood or thyroid tissue (not recorded which). These receptors all come from an adult woman with Graves' disease, either hyperthyroidism or ophthalmopathy (not recorded which).

V and J are TRBV20-1 and TRBJ1-2; 8 nucleotides agree with TRBD1. Germline CDR1 and CDR2: DFQATT and SNEGSKA (reference sequence). V shed 0 bases, J shed 5 bases, and the junction held 5 bases outside the gene matches. The CDR3 is made up of 14 amino acids. The CDR3, as DNA: TGCAGTGCTAGAGATCCGGACAGGGAGTATGGCTACACCTTC. Protein: CSARDPDREYGYTF.

There are a few counts of this clonotype. The rearrangement links TRBV10-3 to TRBJ2-7; TRBD1 or TRBD2 may be the D gene (5 bases each). The CDR3 is 11 residues long. Trimming pared 9 bases from V and 11 bases from J, leaving 17 bases between. Germline V lookup: CDR1 ENHRY, CDR2 SYGVKD. The CDR3 loop reads CAIGDQRSKYF. In nucleotides, the CDR3 is TGTGCCATTGGGGACCAACGTTCTAAGTACTTC.

This clonotype showed up many times. The chain couples TRBV6-6 to TRBJ2-5; possible D gene TRBD2, 5 bases. This CDR3 region has 14 residues. Germline CDR1 MNHNY, CDR2 SVGAGI (reference sequence). V shed 3 bases and J shed 2 bases, with 10 bases lying between them. The CDR3 loop reads CASSYGSLQETQYF. CDR3 DNA sequence: TGTGCCAGCAGTTATGGGAGCCTTCAAGAGACCCAGTACTTC.

This clonotype has at least ten counts. The genes are TRBV20-1 and TRBJ2-7; D possibly corresponds to TRBD2 (6 bases). V lost 3 bases and J 3 bases, leaving 9 bases between the germline ends. Germline assignment: CDR1 DFQATT and CDR2 SNEGSKA (reference sequence). The CDR3 loop spans 12 amino acids. DNA for the CDR3: TGCAGTGCTAGCGGGAGTTTCTACGAGCAGTACTTC. Translating gives CSASGSFYEQYF.

V and J are TRBV12-3 or TRBV12-4 and TRBJ1-1; D ambiguous. The CDR3 is 14 residues long. Trimming removed 5 bases from V and 3 bases from J, with 13 bases in between. The DNA for the CDR3 is TGTGCCAGCAGTACACGGCGGGCGGACACTGAAGCTTTCTTT. Translated, it gives CASSTRRADTEAFF.

This clonotype was found many times. The genes are TRBV28 and TRBJ1-5, with 7 bases fitting TRBD1. With 6 bases clipped from V and 7 bases from J, the junction kept 9 bases outside the gene matches. Germline V lookup: CDR1 MDHEN, CDR2 SYDVKM. This CDR3 has 14 amino acids. For the CDR3, the DNA is TGTGCCAGCAGCTTGACAGGGCCCTACCAGCCCCAGCATTTT. Translating it yields CASSLTGPYQPQHF.

The chain couples TRBV20-1 to TRBJ2-7; 8 nucleotides line up with TRBD1. CDR1 is DFQATT and CDR2 is SNEGSKA in the germline V gene (reference sequence). This CDR3 spans 14 amino acids. V lost 5 bases and J lost 0; bases outside the gene matches: 6. DNA for the CDR3: TGCAGTGCTCCCCGGCAGGGGGCCTCCTACGAGCAGTACTTC. Protein: CSAPRQGASYEQYF.

This clonotype was counted many times. V and J are TRBV20-1 and TRBJ2-7; 8 bases line up with TRBD1. Germline V gene lookup returns CDR1 DFQATT and CDR2 SNEGSKA (reference sequence). The CDR3 is 14 amino acids. V trimming: 5 bases; J trimming: 5 bases; junction bases outside the gene matches: 11. In DNA, the CDR3 is TGCAGTGCTGAACGACGACAGGGGATGGACGAGCAGTACTTC. Encoded protein: CSAERRQGMDEQYF.

This clonotype was counted many times. The chain is built from TRBV6-2 or TRBV6-3 and TRBJ2-1; D is undetermined. CDR3 length: 11 residues. Trimming stripped 3 bases from V and 6 bases from J, with 3 bases between. CDR1 is MNHEY, CDR2 SVGEGT, per germline. Written as DNA, the CDR3 is TGTGCCAGCAGTTATGGCAATGAGCAGTTCTTC. This encodes CASSYGNEQFF.

This clonotype came up many times. This chain joins TRBV12-3 or TRBV12-4 and TRBJ2-7; D perhaps matches TRBD2 (5 bases). This CDR3 spans 14 amino acids. V was pared by 3 bases and J by 3 bases, with 12 bases between. As DNA, the CDR3 is TGTGCCAGCAGTTTTGGTGAGGGCGGCTACGAGCAGTACTTC. Translated, it gives CASSFGEGGYEQYF.

This clonotype was counted at least ten times. The genes are TRBV20-1 and TRBJ1-1; 7 nucleotides agree with TRBD1. CDR3 size: 16 residues. The ends lost 3 bases at V and 2 bases at J; junction bases unmatched: 12. Germline CDR1 DFQATT, CDR2 SNEGSKA (reference sequence). The CDR3: CSASRGWGAVNTEAFF. The CDR3, as DNA: TGCAGTGCTAGCAGGGGGTGGGGGGCAGTAAACACTGAAGCTTTCTTT.

V gene TRBV7-3 combines with J gene TRBJ2-6; D may be TRBD2 (6 bases). Germline lookup yields CDR1 SGHTA and CDR2 FQGTGA. This CDR3 contains 19 residues. The V end was cut by 5 bases, the J end by 0 bases, with 20 bases between. The chain's CDR3 is CASSPLASAASSGANVLTF. CDR3 bases: TGTGCCAGCAGCCCTCTAGCGTCGGCAGCCTCCTCTGGGGCCAACGTCCTGACTTTC.

The chain joins TRBV7-8 to TRBJ1-5; D possibly corresponds to TRBD1 (5 bases). The CDR3 sequence is 12 residues long. Between the trimmed V and J ends, which lost 7 bases and 10 bases, there was a span of 14 bases. Germline CDR1 SGHVS, CDR2 FQNEAQ. The CDR3 sequence: CASTPRGGPQHF. The CDR3 nucleotides are TGTGCCAGCACCCCACGTGGGGGTCCCCAGCATTTT.

This clonotype has a handful of counts. This chain joins TRBV12-3 or TRBV12-4 and TRBJ2-2; tentatively, D is TRBD2 (6 bases). CDR3 length equals 16 residues. Trimming pared 2 bases from V and 6 bases from J, leaving 16 bases between. Here the CDR3 DNA reads TGTGCCAGCAGTTTAATCAGACTAGTCGGGGCCGGGGAGCTGTTTTTT. Translated: CASSLIRLVGAGELFF.